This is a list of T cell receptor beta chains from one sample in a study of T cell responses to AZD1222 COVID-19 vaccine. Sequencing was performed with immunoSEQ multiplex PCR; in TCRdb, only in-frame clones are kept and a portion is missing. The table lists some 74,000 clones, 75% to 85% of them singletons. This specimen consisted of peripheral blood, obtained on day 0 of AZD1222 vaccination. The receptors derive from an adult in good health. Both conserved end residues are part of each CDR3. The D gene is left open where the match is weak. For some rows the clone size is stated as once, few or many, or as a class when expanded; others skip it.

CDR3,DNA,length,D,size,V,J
CASSQTSGGFSNQPQHF,TGCGCCAGCAGCCAGACCTCAGGGGGCTTTAGCAATCAGCCCCAGCATTTT,17,TRBD1,few,TRBV4-1,TRBJ1-5
CASSLGSGGGTQYF,TGTGCCAGCAGCTTAGGGAGCGGGGGGGGCACGCAGTATTTT,14,TRBD2,NA,TRBV7-9,TRBJ2-3
CASSWRNRGASSYNEQFF,TGCGCCAGCAGCTGGAGAAACAGGGGCGCGAGCTCCTACAATGAGCAGTTCTTC,18,TRBD1,NA,TRBV5-1,TRBJ2-1
CASSQQGRADTQYF,TGTGCCAGCAGTCAGCAGGGTAGGGCAGATACGCAGTATTTT,14,NA,NA,TRBV14,TRBJ2-3
CASSQPGQFYNEQFF,TGCGCCAGCAGCCAACCGGGACAGTTTTACAATGAGCAGTTCTTC,15,TRBD1,NA,TRBV4-1,TRBJ2-1
CASSPPSGDEQFF,TGTGCCAGCTCACCACCAAGCGGGGATGAGCAGTTCTTC,13,TRBD2,NA,TRBV18,TRBJ2-1
CASSEYWNTEAFF,TGTGCCAGCAGTGAGTATTGGAACACTGAAGCTTTCTTT,13,NA,NA,TRBV6-2/TRBV6-3,TRBJ1-1
CASSLQGPPSPLHF,TGTGCCAGCAGCCTACAGGGGCCCCCTTCACCCCTCCACTTT,14,TRBD1,NA,TRBV14,TRBJ1-6
CASSADRQWGTEAFF,TGTGCCAGCAGCGCTGACAGACAGTGGGGGACTGAAGCTTTCTTT,15,NA,NA,TRBV5-4,TRBJ1-1
CASSYSREKGYTF,TGTGCCAGCAGTTACTCGAGGGAGAAAGGCTACACCTTC,13,NA,NA,TRBV6-5,TRBJ1-2
CASSFGQGLTQPQHF,TGTGCCAGTAGTTTTGGACAGGGACTGACTCAGCCCCAGCATTTT,15,TRBD1,NA,TRBV19,TRBJ1-5
CASSFKPGMYQETQYF,TGTGCCAGCAGCTTCAAACCAGGGATGTACCAAGAGACCCAGTACTTC,16,NA,NA,TRBV7-8,TRBJ2-5
CASIPRMTGLMGYTF,TGTGCCAGCATCCCTCGTATGACAGGGCTAATGGGCTACACCTTC,15,TRBD1,NA,TRBV28,TRBJ1-2
CASSPRTGGYNQPQHF,TGTGCCAGCAGTCCTAGGACAGGGGGCTACAATCAGCCCCAGCATTTT,16,TRBD1,NA,TRBV28,TRBJ1-5
CASSTGITYGYTF,TGTGCCAGCAGTACAGGGATAACCTATGGCTACACCTTC,13,NA,NA,TRBV28,TRBJ1-2
CASSKRPGEQPQHF,TGTGCCAGCAGCAAAAGGCCGGGGGAGCAGCCCCAGCATTTT,14,NA,few,TRBV5-5,TRBJ1-5
CASSLKAGGGNEQFF,TGTGCCAGCAGTTTAAAAGCGGGAGGTGGTAATGAGCAGTTCTTC,15,TRBD2,NA,TRBV27,TRBJ2-1
CASSENRDRGPNEQYF,TGTGCCAGTAGTGAAAACCGGGACAGGGGGCCCAACGAGCAGTACTTC,16,TRBD1,NA,TRBV19,TRBJ2-7
CATGGDYSYEQYF,TGTGCCACCGGCGGGGACTACTCCTACGAGCAGTACTTC,13,TRBD2,NA,TRBV15,TRBJ2-7
CASRDRGGGDTQYF,TGTGCCAGCCGAGACAGGGGCGGAGGAGATACGCAGTATTTT,14,TRBD1,NA,TRBV5-6,TRBJ2-3
CASRGVPGGYGYTF,TGTGCCAGCAGGGGGGTCCCGGGTGGCTATGGCTACACCTTC,14,NA,NA,TRBV6-5,TRBJ1-2
CASSLGGQGPNNEQFF,TGTGCCAGCAGCTTAGGAGGACAGGGGCCAAACAATGAGCAGTTCTTC,16,TRBD1,NA,TRBV7-9,TRBJ2-1
CATSDSSRGGYTF,TGTGCCACCAGTGATTCGTCTCGAGGTGGCTACACCTTC,13,NA,NA,TRBV24-1,TRBJ1-2